One sample yielded the 28 T cell receptor beta chains listed below, sequenced in a study of T cells in Graves' hyperthyroidism and ophthalmopathy (dated by TCRdb to the late 2010s). The library was built by means of multiplex PCR. Sequencing relied on an Illumina HiSeq 2000. The TCR beta CDR3 regions were amplified from the RNA transcripts. For the first round of RT-PCR on the TCR CDR3, the HTBI primer set was used together with the Qiagen OneStep RT-PCR kit. TCRdb reran the public reads through fastp at Q25 and MiXCR, keeping productive beta chains. All rows with the same CDR3 protein become a single entry with the most common DNA and genes. The sample contains about 360,000 distinct CDR3 sequences, approximately 15% of them found a single time. The top ten clones comprise about a quarter of the sample. What was sequenced was blood. All receptors derive from a woman between 18 and 29 years old with Graves' hyperthyroidism that later progressed to Graves' ophthalmopathy.

This chain's CDR3 is CASSFPPRTGLSTDTQYF. The CDR3 DNA follows: TGCGCCAGCAGCTTCCCCCCTAGGACAGGGCTTTCCACAGATACGCAGTATTTT. The chain recombines TRBV5-1 with TRBJ2-3, with 8 bases aligning to TRBD1. This CDR3 is built from 18 residues. J lost 2 bases, V lost 2 bases, and 13 bases had no gene match. Germline CDR1 SGHRS, CDR2 YFSETQ. Supplemented by reference TRBV5-1 and TRBJ2-3, the full variable domain reads KAGVTQTPRYLIKTRGQQVTLSCSPISGHRSVSWYQQTPGQGLQFLFEYFSETQRNKGNFPGRFSGRQFSNSRSEMNVSTLELGDSALYLCASSFPPRTGLSTDTQYFGPGTRLTVL.

This clonotype came up many times. The V call is TRBV20-1, the J call TRBJ1-1; 7 bases align to TRBD1. The CDR3 is 16 amino acids. Germline CDR1 and CDR2: DFQATT and SNEGSKA (reference sequence). V was pared by 6 bases and J by 0 bases, with 13 bases of the junction left unmatched. CDR3: CSAKNMGQTLNTEAFF. DNA for the CDR3: TGCAGTGCCAAGAACATGGGACAGACTTTGAACACTGAAGCTTTCTTT.

The rearrangement uses TRBV4-1 and TRBJ1-4; 7 bases line up with TRBD1. The V segment lost 4 bases and the J segment 0 bases; nucleotides outside the gene matches: 5. Germline V gene data show CDR1 as MGHRA and CDR2 as YSYEKL. CDR3 length equals 16 residues. The CDR3 loop reads CASSLMTGSTNEKLFF. The CDR3 bases are TGCGCCAGCAGCCTTATGACAGGGTCAACTAATGAAAAACTGTTTTTT.

For the CDR3, the DNA is TGTGCCAGCAGTTTTGGGGAGAAATCCAATGAGCAGTTCTTC. It yields the protein CASSFGEKSNEQFF. The V call is TRBV27, the J call TRBJ2-1; possibly TRBD2 for D (5 bases). The V gene's germline CDR1 is MNHEY and CDR2 SMNVEV (reference sequence). V was cut by 3 bases and J by 6 bases, with 12 bases left in between. There are 14 residues in the CDR3.

The chain has TRBV19 and TRBJ2-7; D possibly matches TRBD1 or TRBD2 (6 bases each). Deletions cut 2 bases from V and 5 bases from J, with 13 bases between. The CDR3 extends over 14 amino acids. Germline CDR1 and CDR2: LNHDA and SQIVND (reference sequence). The CDR3 spells CASSIPGAGDEQYF. Written as DNA, the CDR3 is TGTGCCAGTAGTATACCGGGGGCCGGAGACGAGCAGTACTTC.

This sequence joins TRBV7-9 and TRBJ2-3, with D possibly being TRBD2 (5 bases). Germline lookup yields CDR1 SEHNR and CDR2 FQNEAQ (reference sequence). The CDR3 totals 18 residues. Trimming left V 5 bases short and J 8 bases short, with 29 bases between. CDR3 loop: CASSRSVPGDYLSGTQYF. As DNA, the CDR3 is TGTGCCAGCAGCCGTAGCGTCCCGGGCGACTACCTTTCCGGTACGCAGTATTTT.

The rearrangement joins TRBV11-2 to TRBJ2-3, with unresolved D. CDR1 is SGHAT, CDR2 FQNNGV, per germline. CDR3 size: 14 residues. V was trimmed by 5 bases and J by 1 base, leaving 10 bases between them. CDR3 nucleotide sequence: TGTGCCAGCAGCCCCGCCCTTCGCACAGATACGCAGTATTTT. The encoded protein is CASSPALRTDTQYF.

This clonotype was recorded at least ten times. The rearrangement joins TRBV29-1 to TRBJ1-2; possibly TRBD1 for D (5 bases). Looked up from germline, CDR1 is SQVTM and CDR2 is ANQGSEA. The CDR3 totals 12 residues. V was trimmed by 3 bases and J by 13 bases, leaving 18 bases between them. As DNA, the CDR3 is TGCAGCGTTGAGAAGGGGCAGGACCATCGCACCTTC. Its protein is CSVEKGQDHRTF.

This clonotype was detected a few times. V is TRBV4-1 and J is TRBJ2-1; D is undetermined. Germline lookup yields CDR1 MGHRA and CDR2 YSYEKL. The CDR3 consists of 16 residues. V gave up 5 bases and J gave up 7 bases, with 21 bases separating them. CDR3 amino acids: CASSDSGLRWRNEQFF. Here the CDR3 DNA reads TGCGCCAGCAGCGATTCTGGCCTCAGGTGGCGGAATGAGCAGTTCTTC.

Many counts were recorded for this clonotype. This chain joins TRBV6-1 and TRBJ2-4, with a possible D match to TRBD1 (6 bases). CDR3 length equals 14 residues. CDR1 is MNHNS and CDR2 is SASEGT in the germline V gene. Trimming took off 6 bases at V and 0 bases at J, with 9 bases between the two ends. Written as DNA, the CDR3 is TGTGCCAGCAGCCCAGGGGTAGCCAAAAACATTCAGTACTTC. Translating gives CASSPGVAKNIQYF.

The chain uses TRBV29-1 and TRBJ2-1; 9 bases map to TRBD2. Germline trimming cut 5 bases from V and 10 bases from J; bases unmatched to any gene: 12. Germline V gene sequence: CDR1 SQVTM, CDR2 ANQGSEA. The length of the CDR3 is 14 residues. The CDR3 reads CSVWGGLADWEQFF. CDR3 bases: TGCAGCGTTTGGGGGGGACTAGCCGATTGGGAGCAGTTCTTC.

The chain links TRBV3-1 to TRBJ2-1; D not certain. CDR3 length: 15 residues. Trimming cost V 0 bases and J 2 bases, with 8 bases left between them. Per the germline V gene, CDR1 is LGHDT and CDR2 is YNNKEL (reference sequence). CDR3 loop: CASSQEGMTYNEQFF. DNA of the CDR3: TGTGCCAGCAGCCAAGAGGGAATGACCTACAATGAGCAGTTCTTC.

This clonotype was detected ten times or more. The rearrangement uses TRBV27 and TRBJ2-5; D unclear. The CDR3 is 15 residues long. The V end was cut by 7 bases, the J end by 5 bases, with 20 bases between. Germline V gene data show CDR1 as MNHEY and CDR2 as SMNVEV (reference sequence). The chain's CDR3 is CASTQCRDWTETQYF. The CDR3 coding sequence is TGTGCCAGCACCCAGTGTAGGGATTGGACCGAGACCCAGTACTTC.

The chain carries TRBV3-1 and TRBJ2-2; 7 bases are a match to TRBD2. The CDR3 covers 16 residues. Germline V gene data show CDR1 as LGHDT and CDR2 as YNNKEL (reference sequence). V was pared by 1 base and J by 3 bases, with 5 bases of the junction left unmatched. The CDR3 region is CASSQASGGYTGELFF. CDR3 nucleotides: TGTGCCAGCAGCCAAGCTAGCGGAGGGTACACCGGGGAGCTGTTTTTT.

This clonotype showed up just a few times. This sequence joins TRBV15 and TRBJ2-7, with D unclear. V was shortened by 0 bases and J by 3 bases, with 9 bases between the two germline ends. The CDR3 consists of 14 residues. The V gene's germline CDR1 is LNHNV and CDR2 YYDKDF (reference sequence). The CDR3 coding sequence is TGTGCCACCAGCAGAGATGCCCGGATCTACGAGCAGTACTTC. It yields the protein CATSRDARIYEQYF.

This clonotype was counted ten times or more. The V gene is TRBV27, the J gene TRBJ2-1; 7 positions match TRBD2. Per the germline V gene, CDR1 is MNHEY and CDR2 is SMNVEV (reference sequence). The CDR3 length is 14 residues. V gave up 8 bases and J gave up 2 bases; unmatched junction bases: 6. This CDR3 reads CASGRDGPYNEQFF. The CDR3 DNA is TGTGCCAGCGGGAGGGACGGCCCCTACAATGAGCAGTTCTTC.

This clonotype was observed many times. The rearrangement joins TRBV20-1 to TRBJ1-5; TRBD1 agrees at 7 bases. Germline V CDR1 and CDR2: DFQATT, SNEGSKA (reference sequence). The CDR3 is made up of 14 amino acids. Unmatched junction bases numbered 8, after V lost 5 bases and J lost 4 bases. The CDR3 sequence is CSASTGSGNQPQHF. The CDR3 DNA reads as TGCAGTGCTTCGACAGGGTCGGGAAATCAGCCCCAGCATTTT.

There are a few counts of this clonotype. The chain employs TRBV4-2 and TRBJ2-7; 8 bases fit TRBD1. Germline V gives CDR1 LGHNA, CDR2 YNFKEQ. The length of the CDR3 is 15 residues. V lost 5 bases, J lost 0 bases, and 6 bases stayed unmatched. The CDR3 reads CASSWGTGDSYEQYF. The CDR3 DNA reads TGTGCCAGCAGCTGGGGGACAGGTGACTCCTACGAGCAGTACTTC.

This clonotype was picked up many times. The chain carries TRBV20-1 and TRBJ2-3; tentative D call: TRBD1 (5 bases). Germline CDR1 DFQATT, CDR2 SNEGSKA (reference sequence). Trimming took 0 bases from V and 4 from J, leaving 14 bases between them. This CDR3 is 15 amino acids long. CDR3 nucleotides: TGCAGTGCTAGAGATTTACGGCTAGGGGCAGATACGCAGTATTTT. It yields the protein CSARDLRLGADTQYF.

This clonotype showed up many times. V and J are TRBV27 and TRBJ1-6; D might be TRBD1 (6 bases). The CDR3 loop spans 14 amino acids. The V end was cut by 2 bases, the J end by 7 bases, with 9 bases between. The V gene's germline CDR1 is MNHEY and CDR2 SMNVEV (reference sequence). CDR3 region: CASSLAGANSPLHF. The CDR3 nucleotides are TGTGCCAGCAGTTTAGCAGGGGCCAATTCACCCCTCCACTTT.

This clonotype showed up many times. V and J are TRBV28 and TRBJ1-1; D ambiguous. Trimming took off 7 bases at V and 0 bases at J, with 9 bases between the two ends. CDR3 length: 13 amino acids. Germline CDR1 and CDR2: MDHEN and SYDVKM. CDR3 in amino acids: CASIMQVNTEAFF. The CDR3, as DNA: TGTGCCAGCATAATGCAGGTGAACACTGAAGCTTTCTTT. The full variable domain, completed using reference TRBV28 and TRBJ1-1, is DVKVTQSSRYLVKRTGEKVFLECVQDMDHENMFWYRQDPGLGLRLIYFSYDVKMKEKGDIPEGYSVSREKKERFSLILESASTNQTSMYLCASIMQVNTEAFFGQGTRLTVV.

This clonotype was found a few times. CDR3 residues: CASSSQGRGTQYF. CDR3 nucleotide sequence: TGTGCCAGCAGTTCGCAGGGGCGAGGGACCCAGTACTTC. The chain carries TRBV6-5 and TRBJ2-5, with D possibly matching TRBD1 (6 bases). Trimming pared 4 bases from V and 7 bases from J, leaving 13 bases between. The CDR3 is 13 amino acids. CDR1 MNHEY and CDR2 SVGAGI come from the germline V gene.

Here the CDR3 DNA reads TGTGCCAGCAGCTCCGACATTATCCAGTACTTC. Its translation is CASSSDIIQYF. J is TRBJ2-1 and V is TRBV9; D not certain. The better agreement between TRBJ2-5 and the DNA end casts doubt on the J call. Germline-derived CDR1 and CDR2 are SGDLS and YYNGEE. The CDR3 is made up of 11 amino acids.

This clonotype was seen many times. V is TRBV12-3 or TRBV12-4 and J is TRBJ2-7; 7 bases agree with TRBD1. V lost 3 bases to trimming and J lost 2 bases; unmatched junction nucleotides: 7. The CDR3 sequence is 15 residues long. Written as DNA, the CDR3 is TGTGCCAGCAGTTTCACGACAGGGAATACCTACGAGCAGTACTTC. This encodes CASSFTTGNTYEQYF.

V is TRBV20-1 and J is TRBJ2-4; no clear D gene. CDR3 size: 12 residues. V dropped 6 bases and J dropped 6 bases, with 12 bases sitting between them. Germline-derived CDR1 and CDR2 are DFQATT and SNEGSKA (reference sequence). The CDR3 reads CSALGQRNIQYF. CDR3 coding DNA: TGCAGTGCCCTAGGGCAGAGAAACATTCAGTACTTC.

The chain carries TRBV4-1 and TRBJ2-7; tentative D call: TRBD1 (7 bases). Germline V CDR1 and CDR2: MGHRA, YSYEKL. Trimming stripped 1 base from V and 2 bases from J, with 15 bases between. The CDR3 has 16 amino acids. CDR3 coding DNA: TGCGCCAGCAGCCAAGTGGGGGGACAGTACCCCTACGAGCAGTACTTC. Its translation is CASSQVGGQYPYEQYF.

The rearrangement joins TRBV20-1 to TRBJ2-7, with 9 bases lining up with TRBD2. With 5 bases clipped from V and 4 bases from J, the junction kept 12 bases outside the gene matches. This CDR3 comprises 15 residues. Germline V lookup: CDR1 DFQATT, CDR2 SNEGSKA (reference sequence). The CDR3: CSAGGGGTPVYEQYF. In DNA, the CDR3 is TGCAGTGCTGGCGGGGGGGGGACCCCCGTTTACGAGCAGTACTTC.

This clonotype has more than one count but fewer than ten. This chain joins TRBV10-2 and TRBJ2-7; 8 nucleotides line up with TRBD2. V lost 5 bases, J lost 4 bases, and 4 bases stayed unmatched. CDR3 length: 13 amino acids. Germline V CDR1 and CDR2: WSHSY, SAAADI. CDR3 coding DNA: TGCGCCAGCAGTCCCGGGACTAGGTACGAGCAGTACTTC. Encoded protein: CASSPGTRYEQYF.